This T cell receptor (beta chain) came from a study of T cell repertoires in cytomegalovirus infection. Study information: Through public TCR beta signatures, both CMV infection and matching HLA type were indicated.

This clonotype was seen more than once but under ten times. Its antigen is currently unknown. Germline V lookup: CDR1 LGHNA, CDR2 YSLEER. The CDR3 totals 18 residues. Unmatched junction bases numbered 9, after V lost 1 base and J lost 5 bases. TCRdb itself ran the reads through MiXCR, one entry per CDR3 protein. Among some 900,000 distinct CDR3 sequences listed, around a third were seen once. The TCR comes from a human donor in good health (CMV status not recorded). Some clones in this sample may be carry-over from other donors' samples. The sample was cultured CD8+ T cells from PBMCs, taken from culture after CMV antigen stimulation. V usage is TRBV4-3 and J usage is TRBJ2-1, with 12 nucleotides matching TRBD2. This CDR3 is CASSQGSILAGGNNEQFF. CDR3 DNA sequence: TGCGCCAGCAGCCAAGGGAGTATACTAGCGGGGGGAAACAATGAGCAGTTCTTC.